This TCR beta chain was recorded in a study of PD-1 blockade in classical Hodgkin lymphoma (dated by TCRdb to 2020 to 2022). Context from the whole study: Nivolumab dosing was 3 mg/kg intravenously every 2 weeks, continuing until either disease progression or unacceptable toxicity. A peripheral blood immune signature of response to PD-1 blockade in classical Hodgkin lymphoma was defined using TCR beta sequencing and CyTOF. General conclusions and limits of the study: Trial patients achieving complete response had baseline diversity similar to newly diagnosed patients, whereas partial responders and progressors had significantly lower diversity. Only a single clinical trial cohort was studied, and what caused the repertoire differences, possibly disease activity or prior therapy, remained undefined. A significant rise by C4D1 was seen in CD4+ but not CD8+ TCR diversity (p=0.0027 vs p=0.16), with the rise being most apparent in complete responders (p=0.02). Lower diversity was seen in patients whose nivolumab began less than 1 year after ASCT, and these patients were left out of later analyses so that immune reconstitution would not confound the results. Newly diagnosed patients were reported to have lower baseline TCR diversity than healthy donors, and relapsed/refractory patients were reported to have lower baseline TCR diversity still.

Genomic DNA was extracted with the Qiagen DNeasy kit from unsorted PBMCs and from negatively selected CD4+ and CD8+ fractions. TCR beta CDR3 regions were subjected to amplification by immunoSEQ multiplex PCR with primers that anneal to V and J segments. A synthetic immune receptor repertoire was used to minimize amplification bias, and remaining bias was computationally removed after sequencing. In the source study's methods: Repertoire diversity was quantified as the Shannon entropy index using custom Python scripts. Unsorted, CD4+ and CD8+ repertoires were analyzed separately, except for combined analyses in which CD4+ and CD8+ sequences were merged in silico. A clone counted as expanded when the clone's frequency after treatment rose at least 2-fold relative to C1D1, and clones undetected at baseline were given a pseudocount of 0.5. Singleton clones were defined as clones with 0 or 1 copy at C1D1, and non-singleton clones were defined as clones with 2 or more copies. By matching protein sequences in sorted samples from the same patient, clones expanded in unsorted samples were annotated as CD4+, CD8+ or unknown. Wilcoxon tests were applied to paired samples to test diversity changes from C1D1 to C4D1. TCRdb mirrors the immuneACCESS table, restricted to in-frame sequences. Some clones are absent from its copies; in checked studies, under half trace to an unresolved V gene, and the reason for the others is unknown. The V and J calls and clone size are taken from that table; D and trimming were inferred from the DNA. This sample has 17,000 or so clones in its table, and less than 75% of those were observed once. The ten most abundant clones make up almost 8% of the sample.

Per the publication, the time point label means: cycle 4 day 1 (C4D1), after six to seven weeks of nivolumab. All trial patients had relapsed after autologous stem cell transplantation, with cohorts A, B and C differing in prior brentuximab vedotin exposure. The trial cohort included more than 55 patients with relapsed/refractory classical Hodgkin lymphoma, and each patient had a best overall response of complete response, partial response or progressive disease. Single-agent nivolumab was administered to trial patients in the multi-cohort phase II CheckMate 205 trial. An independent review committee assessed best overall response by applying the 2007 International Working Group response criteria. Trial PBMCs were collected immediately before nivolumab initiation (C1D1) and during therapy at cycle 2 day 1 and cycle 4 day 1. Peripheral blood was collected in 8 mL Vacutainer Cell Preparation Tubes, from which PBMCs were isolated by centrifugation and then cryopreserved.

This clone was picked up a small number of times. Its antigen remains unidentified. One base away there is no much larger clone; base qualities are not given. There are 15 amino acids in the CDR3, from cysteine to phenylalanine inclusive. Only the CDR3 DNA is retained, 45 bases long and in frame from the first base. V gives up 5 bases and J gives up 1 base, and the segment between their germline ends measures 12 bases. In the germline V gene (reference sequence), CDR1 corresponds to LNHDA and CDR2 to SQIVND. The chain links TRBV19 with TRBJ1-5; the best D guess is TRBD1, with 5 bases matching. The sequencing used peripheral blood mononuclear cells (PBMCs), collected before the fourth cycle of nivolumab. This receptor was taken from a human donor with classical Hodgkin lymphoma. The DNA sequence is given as TGTGCCAGTAGTGGCAAACAGGCGAGCAATCAGCCCCAGCATTTT. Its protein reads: CASSGKQASNQPQHF.